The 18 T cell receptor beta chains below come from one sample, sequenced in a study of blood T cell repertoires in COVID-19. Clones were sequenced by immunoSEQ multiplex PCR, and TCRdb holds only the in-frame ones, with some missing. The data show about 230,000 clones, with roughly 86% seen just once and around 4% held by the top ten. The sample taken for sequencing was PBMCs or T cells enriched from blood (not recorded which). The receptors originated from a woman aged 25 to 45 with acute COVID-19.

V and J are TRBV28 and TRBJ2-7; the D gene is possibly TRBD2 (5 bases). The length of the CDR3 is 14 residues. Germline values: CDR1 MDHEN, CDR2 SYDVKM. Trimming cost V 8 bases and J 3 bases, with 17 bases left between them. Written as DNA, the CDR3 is TGTGCCAGCCTGTCTCCGGGAATGGGCTACGAGCAGTACTTC. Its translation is CASLSPGMGYEQYF.

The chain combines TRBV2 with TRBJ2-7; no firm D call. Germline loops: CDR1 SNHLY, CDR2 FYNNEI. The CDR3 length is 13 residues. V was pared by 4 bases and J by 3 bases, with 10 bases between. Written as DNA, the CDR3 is TGTGCCAGCAGTGTCTCTAACTTCTACGAGCAGTACTTC. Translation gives CASSVSNFYEQYF.

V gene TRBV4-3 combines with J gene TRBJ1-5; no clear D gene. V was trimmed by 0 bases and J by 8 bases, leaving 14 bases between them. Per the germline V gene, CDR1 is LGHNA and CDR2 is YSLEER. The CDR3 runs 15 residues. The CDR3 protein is CASSQDYGNVEPQHF. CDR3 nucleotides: TGCGCCAGCAGCCAAGATTACGGTAACGTGGAGCCCCAGCATTTT.

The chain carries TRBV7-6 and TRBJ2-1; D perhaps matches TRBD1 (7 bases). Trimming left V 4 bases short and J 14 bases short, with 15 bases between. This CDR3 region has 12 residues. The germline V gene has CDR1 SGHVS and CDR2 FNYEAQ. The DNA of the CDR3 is TGTGCCAGCAGCTCCCCGGGGGACAGAAAGTTCTTC. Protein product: CASSSPGDRKFF.

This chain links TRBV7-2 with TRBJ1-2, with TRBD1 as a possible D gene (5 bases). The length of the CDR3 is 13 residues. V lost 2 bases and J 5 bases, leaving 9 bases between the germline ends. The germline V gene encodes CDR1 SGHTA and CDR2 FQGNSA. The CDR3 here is CASSLRAGYGYTF. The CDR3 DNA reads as TGTGCCAGCAGCTTACGGGCAGGGTATGGCTACACCTTC.

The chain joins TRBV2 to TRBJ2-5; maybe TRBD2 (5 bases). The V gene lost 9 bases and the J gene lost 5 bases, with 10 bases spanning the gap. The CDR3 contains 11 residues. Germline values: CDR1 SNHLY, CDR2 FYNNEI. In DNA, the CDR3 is TGTGCCAGTGAACTAGTGGAGACCCAGTACTTC. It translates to CASELVETQYF.

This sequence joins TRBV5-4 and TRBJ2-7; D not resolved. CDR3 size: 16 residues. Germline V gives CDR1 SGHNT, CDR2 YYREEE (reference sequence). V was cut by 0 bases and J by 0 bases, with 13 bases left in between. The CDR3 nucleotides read TGTGCCAGCAGCTTGGATCCCCTGGCCAGCTCCTACGAGCAGTACTTC. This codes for CASSLDPLASSYEQYF.

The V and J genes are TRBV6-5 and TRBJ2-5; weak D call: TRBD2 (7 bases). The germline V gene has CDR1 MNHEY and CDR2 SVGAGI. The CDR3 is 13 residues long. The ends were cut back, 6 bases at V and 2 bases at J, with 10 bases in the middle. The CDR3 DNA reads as TGTGCCAGCAGGGGGGGGCCTCAAGAGACCCAGTACTTC. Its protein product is CASRGGPQETQYF.

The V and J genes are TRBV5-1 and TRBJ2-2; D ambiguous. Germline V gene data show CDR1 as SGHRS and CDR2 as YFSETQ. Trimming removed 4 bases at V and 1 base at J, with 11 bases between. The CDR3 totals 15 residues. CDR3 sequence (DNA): TGCGCCAGCAGCGAGCCTGGGCTGAACACCGGGGAGCTGTTTTTT. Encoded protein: CASSEPGLNTGELFF.

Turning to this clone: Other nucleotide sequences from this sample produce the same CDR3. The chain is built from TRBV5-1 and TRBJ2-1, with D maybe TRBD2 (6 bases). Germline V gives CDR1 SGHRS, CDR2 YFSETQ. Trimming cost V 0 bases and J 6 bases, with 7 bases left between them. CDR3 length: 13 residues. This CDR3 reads CASSLAGGNEQFF. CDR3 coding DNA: TGCGCCAGCAGCTTGGCCGGGGGCAATGAGCAGTTCTTC.

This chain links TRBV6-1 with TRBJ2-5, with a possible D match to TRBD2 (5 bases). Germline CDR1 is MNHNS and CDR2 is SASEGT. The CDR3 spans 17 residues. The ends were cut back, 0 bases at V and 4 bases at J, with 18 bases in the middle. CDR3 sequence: CASSEALGISAGETQYF. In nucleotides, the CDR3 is TGTGCCAGCAGTGAAGCTCTAGGGATTTCTGCGGGAGAGACCCAGTACTTC.

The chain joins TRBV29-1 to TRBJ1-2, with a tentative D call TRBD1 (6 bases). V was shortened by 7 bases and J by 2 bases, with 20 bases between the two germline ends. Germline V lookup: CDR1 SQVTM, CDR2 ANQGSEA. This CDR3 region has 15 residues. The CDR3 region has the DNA TGCAGCGCAAGAAGGGGGAGTTCACGCAACTATGGCTACACCTTC. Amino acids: CSARRGSSRNYGYTF.

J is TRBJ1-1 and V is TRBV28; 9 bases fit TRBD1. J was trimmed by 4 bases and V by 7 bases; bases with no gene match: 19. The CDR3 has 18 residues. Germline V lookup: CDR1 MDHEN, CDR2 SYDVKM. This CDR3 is CASTTGTGWSSGLTEAFF. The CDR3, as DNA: TGTGCCAGCACCACCGGGACAGGGTGGTCATCCGGGCTCACTGAAGCTTTCTTT.

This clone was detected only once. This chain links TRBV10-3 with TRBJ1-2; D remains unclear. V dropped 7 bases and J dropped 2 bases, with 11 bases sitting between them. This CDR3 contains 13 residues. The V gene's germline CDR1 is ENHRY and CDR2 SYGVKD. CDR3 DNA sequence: TGTGCCATCACGACGGAGCAAAACTATGGCTACACCTTC. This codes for CAITTEQNYGYTF.

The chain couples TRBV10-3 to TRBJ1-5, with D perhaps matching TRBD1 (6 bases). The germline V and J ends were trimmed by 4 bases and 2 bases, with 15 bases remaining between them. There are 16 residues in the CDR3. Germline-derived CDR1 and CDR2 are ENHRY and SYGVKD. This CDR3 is CAISATGPAGNQPQHF. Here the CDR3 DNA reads TGTGCCATCAGTGCTACAGGGCCAGCCGGCAATCAGCCCCAGCATTTT.

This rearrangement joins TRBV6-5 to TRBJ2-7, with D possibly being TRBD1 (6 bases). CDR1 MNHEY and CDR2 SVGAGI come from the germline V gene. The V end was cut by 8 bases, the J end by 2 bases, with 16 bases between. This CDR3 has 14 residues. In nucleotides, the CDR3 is TGTGCCAGCCGTCACGAGGCAGGGGCCTACGAGCAGTACTTC. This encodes CASRHEAGAYEQYF.

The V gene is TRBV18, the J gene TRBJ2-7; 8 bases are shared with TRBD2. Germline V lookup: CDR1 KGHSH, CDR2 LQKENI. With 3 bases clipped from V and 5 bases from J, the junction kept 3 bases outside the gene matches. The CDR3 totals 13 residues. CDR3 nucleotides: TGTGCCAGCTCACCCTACGGGAGGGACGAGCAGTACTTC. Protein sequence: CASSPYGRDEQYF.

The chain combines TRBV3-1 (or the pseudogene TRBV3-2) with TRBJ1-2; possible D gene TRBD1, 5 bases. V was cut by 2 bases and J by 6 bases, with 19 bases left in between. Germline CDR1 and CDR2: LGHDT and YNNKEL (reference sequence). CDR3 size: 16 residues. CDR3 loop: CASSQLSGRDFHGYTF. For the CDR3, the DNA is TGTGCCAGCAGCCAACTCTCTGGCAGGGATTTTCATGGCTACACCTTC.